The rows below give T cell receptor beta chains drawn from one sample of a study of spatial heterogeneity in lung cancer. Each CDR3 protein is one row after TCRdb ran MiXCR on the 5' RACE reads. In the table there are over 12,000 distinct CDR3 sequences, roughly 9.1% of which are singletons. Material: PBMCs, obtained at surgery. Every receptor here comes from a male donor with early-stage non-small cell lung cancer. Both conserved end residues are trimmed from each CDR3.

j_call,v_call,cdr3_aa
TRBJ2-7,TRBV7-2,ASSSSPYYEQY
TRBJ1-2,TRBV7-9,ASGTDANYGYT
TRBJ1-5,TRBV7-2,ASSLKSGAPPGPNQPQH
TRBJ1-5,TRBV7-9,ASSSDRRYEPQH
TRBJ2-7,TRBV7-6,ASSTDRGTLEQY
TRBJ1-1,TRBV28,ASSLTGQVNTEAF
TRBJ2-1,TRBV9,ASSDRGGLPYNEQF
TRBJ2-7,TRBV5-4,ASSAGTRGYEQY
TRBJ2-5,TRBV27,ASSSWDRQETQY
TRBJ2-6,TRBV6-5,ASSYFQGSGANVLT
TRBJ2-1,TRBV4-2,ASSQDPGVSYNEQF
TRBJ2-4,TRBV5-1,ASSLGSSKNIQY
TRBJ2-2,TRBV7-9,ASSADLARSSGSAGELF
TRBJ2-1,TRBV10-2,ASSDWKREQF
TRBJ2-1,TRBV20-1,SASSFSGTLHNEQF
TRBJ2-4,TRBV19,ASSPRGGTRLAKNIQY
TRBJ2-5,TRBV7-2,ASSLSLAGGLETQY